These 10 T cell receptor beta chains came from one sample sequenced in a study of regulatory T cells in long-lasting Graves disease. Through Arm-PCR of CDR3 regions and iRepertoire HTBI primers, TCR beta libraries were built. TCRdb independently ran MiXCR on the multiplex PCR reads; one entry per CDR3 protein. The data contain hundreds of thousands of distinct CDR3 sequences, approximately 16% of them singletons. As for time point: newly diagnosed GD, antithyroid drugs for less than 3 months. PBMC RNA was the source of the TCR library. These sequences were also reported in another study, on T cells in Graves' hyperthyroidism and ophthalmopathy.

The sequenced sample was peripheral blood mononuclear cells (PBMCs), obtained at new diagnosis, from a patient treated with antithyroid drugs. These receptors were taken from a man aged 40-55 years with Graves disease.

This clonotype was detected many times. The chain links TRBV5-6 to TRBJ2-1; weak D call: TRBD1 (6 bases). Germline CDR1 reads SGHDT; CDR2 reads YYEEEE. The CDR3 is 15 amino acids. Trimming removed 2 bases from V and 7 bases from J, with 16 bases in between. The chain's CDR3 is CASSFRQVRLNEQFF. CDR3 DNA sequence: TGTGCCAGCAGCTTTCGACAGGTCCGGTTGAATGAGCAGTTCTTC.

The chain has TRBV7-9 and TRBJ1-2, with D unclear. Per the germline V gene, CDR1 is SEHNR and CDR2 is FQNEAQ (reference sequence). CDR3 length equals 18 residues. V lost 3 bases and J 6 bases, leaving 26 bases between the germline ends. DNA for the CDR3: TGTGCCAGCAGCTTCCCCGCCCCTGGGCAGGAGGGAATTGATGGCTACACCTTC. Translating it yields CASSFPAPGQEGIDGYTF.

This clonotype has ten or more counts. CDR3 residues: CSARDQESGYTF. Written as DNA, the CDR3 is TGCAGTGCTAGAGACCAGGAGAGCGGCTACACCTTC. J is TRBJ1-2 and V is TRBV20-1; D is uncertain. In germline, CDR1 is DFQATT, CDR2 SNEGSKA (reference sequence). Trimming left V 0 bases short and J 8 bases short, with 10 bases between. The CDR3 totals 12 residues.

In this sample, this clonotype turned up a few times. The chain combines TRBV19 with TRBJ2-5; D is possibly TRBD1 or TRBD2 (5 bases each). CDR3 size: 16 residues. V lost 3 bases and J lost 1, with 15 bases in between. Per the germline V gene, CDR1 is LNHDA and CDR2 is SQIVND (reference sequence). The CDR3 bases are TGTGCCAGTAGTATGAGGACGGGACGTATCCAAGAGACCCAGTACTTC. The encoded protein is CASSMRTGRIQETQYF.

The chain carries TRBV6-5 and TRBJ2-5; no definite D call. There are 12 residues in the CDR3. V lost 0 bases, J lost 4 bases, and 3 bases lay in between. CDR1 MNHEY and CDR2 SVGAGI come from the germline V gene. CDR3 sequence: CASSYSIETQYF. CDR3 nucleotides: TGTGCCAGCAGTTACTCGATAGAGACCCAGTACTTC.

This clonotype was picked up many times. V gene TRBV10-3 combines with J gene TRBJ1-1; D uncertain. Deletions cut 3 bases from V and 7 bases from J, with 15 bases between. The CDR3 is 14 residues long. Germline CDR1 reads ENHRY; CDR2 reads SYGVKD. CDR3 coding DNA: TGTGCCATCAGTGAATCGGGAGTTGGCCTTGAAGCTTTCTTT. It is translated as CAISESGVGLEAFF.

This clonotype was seen just once. V usage is TRBV28 and J usage is TRBJ1-1; 7 positions agree with TRBD1. With 2 bases clipped from V and 6 bases from J, the junction kept 12 bases outside the gene matches. Germline V gives CDR1 MDHEN, CDR2 SYDVKM. This CDR3 has 16 amino acids. CDR3 loop: CASSLGGGGGRAEAFF. In DNA, the CDR3 is TGTGCCAGCAGTTTAGGCGGAGGGGGCGGTCGTGCTGAAGCTTTCTTT.

This clonotype came up many times. The chain employs TRBV5-1 and TRBJ2-3; D may be TRBD1 (7 bases). The germline CDR1 and CDR2 sequences are SGHRS and YFSETQ. CDR3 length: 16 amino acids. V lost 4 bases and J lost 2, with 17 bases in between. The CDR3 sequence: CASSAGRGAYTDTQYF. DNA for the CDR3: TGCGCCAGCAGCGCGGGCAGGGGGGCCTACACAGATACGCAGTATTTT. The complete variable domain, with remaining parts taken from reference TRBV5-1 and TRBJ2-3, reads KAGVTQTPRYLIKTRGQQVTLSCSPISGHRSVSWYQQTPGQGLQFLFEYFSETQRNKGNFPGRFSGRQFSNSRSEMNVSTLELGDSALYLCASSAGRGAYTDTQYFGPGTRLTVL.

This clonotype was seen many times. The rearrangement links TRBV27 to TRBJ1-1, with 7 bases matching TRBD1. The V gene's germline CDR1 is MNHEY and CDR2 SMNVEV (reference sequence). Trimming took 6 bases from V and 2 from J; bases not matched to a gene: 18. The CDR3 spans 18 residues. DNA for the CDR3: TGTGCCAGCAGCGCCGACTGGGGAGGGGGCGACCCCAACACTGAAGCTTTCTTT. Translation: CASSADWGGGDPNTEAFF.

This clonotype was counted ten times or more. The gene calls are TRBV24-1 and TRBJ2-7; 8 bases are a match to TRBD1. CDR3 length: 14 amino acids. Germline values: CDR1 KGHDR, CDR2 SFDVKD. V dropped 5 bases and J dropped 3; count of bases not matched to a gene: 5. The CDR3 DNA is TGTGCCACCAGTGGGGCAGGGGGCATCTACGAGCAGTACTTC. This sequence encodes CATSGAGGIYEQYF.